This entry concerns a single T cell receptor beta chain. Its target is not known. Blood, under 3 ml, was drawn per donor. Germline loops: CDR1 KGHSH, CDR2 LQKENI. The CDR3 covers 13 residues. cDNA encoding TCRalpha and TCRbeta underwent two nested PCRs of approximately 16 and 9 cycles, each of which was followed by bead purification. TCRdb reprocessed the 5' RACE reads; each CDR3 protein has one entry and no DNA is given. The sample has 110,000 to 150,000 distinct CDR3 sequences, and its top ten clones hold 1.2%. This sample was taken from a study of monozygotic twins with inflammatory bowel disease. Study results and limitations: Heterogeneous immunosuppressive treatment regimens may have introduced variability into patient repertoires.

Sequences were obtained from blood. The sequence was collected from a human donor with ulcerative colitis or Crohn's disease, or a healthy co-twin of an affected twin (not recorded which). The chain couples TRBV18 to TRBJ2-1; the TRBD2 assignment by TCRdb is unverifiable without DNA. The CDR3 reads CASSPPGEGRQFF.